Following are 32 T cell receptor beta chains from one sample sequenced in a study of relationships among human T cell subsets. TCR alpha and beta CDR3s were amplified from mRNA by semiquantitative ARM-PCR. Tagged nested gene-specific primers were used first, then communal superprimers amplified exponentially. Each CDR3 protein gets one entry after TCRdb re-called the multiplex PCR reads with MiXCR. The sample has about 9,100 distinct CDR3 sequences, about 52% seen once; the top ten hold 4% to 5.5%. Anti-CD45RO beads selected memory T cells out of the CD45RA-negative fraction. Sequencing was performed on memory T cells sorted from blood. The source is a man in his forties or fifties in good health.

The gene calls are TRBV6-5 and TRBJ1-2; the D is unclear. The germline V gene encodes CDR1 MNHEY and CDR2 SVGAGI. The V end lost 0 bases, the J end lost 0 bases, and 8 bases lay between the germline ends. CDR3 length: 15 residues. CDR3 in amino acids: CASSYSSEPNYGYTF. The DNA of the CDR3 is TGTGCCAGCAGTTACTCCTCAGAGCCTAACTATGGCTACACCTTC.

The rearrangement joins TRBV11-2 to TRBJ2-7; D uncertain. The germline gives CDR1 SGHAT, CDR2 FQNNGV. The CDR3 has 14 residues. The germline V and J ends were trimmed by 1 base and 5 bases, with 12 bases remaining between them. The CDR3, as DNA: TGTGCCAGCAGCTTAGTCCACGGGCCCCACGAGCAGTACTTC. It translates to CASSLVHGPHEQYF.

The genes are TRBV2 and TRBJ2-1; TRBD2 agrees at 8 bases. Germline V gene data show CDR1 as SNHLY and CDR2 as FYNNEI. The CDR3 is 11 residues long. Losses at the gene ends were 6 bases for V and 9 bases for J; bases not matched to a gene: 1. In nucleotides, the CDR3 is TGTGCCAGCAGGCTAGCGGGTGAGCAGTTCTTC. It encodes CASRLAGEQFF. The entire variable domain, with the rest obtained from reference TRBV2 and TRBJ2-1, is as follows: EPEVTQTPSHQVTQMGQEVILRCVPISNHLYFYWYRQILGQKVEFLVSFYNNEISEKSEIFDDQFSVERPDGSNFTLKIRSTKLEDSAMYFCASRLAGEQFFGPGTRLTVL.

A few counts support this clonotype. The chain combines TRBV12-3 or TRBV12-4 with TRBJ2-6, with 8 bases identical to TRBD1. This CDR3 contains 18 residues. The V gene end was trimmed by 5 bases and the J gene end by 0 bases; junction bases not matched to a gene: 9. CDR3 sequence (DNA): TGTGCCAGCAGTCCTCGACAGGGGAGGAGCTCTGGGGCCAACGTCCTGACTTTC. It specifies CASSPRQGRSSGANVLTF.

In this sample, this clonotype turned up a few times. V and J are TRBV2 and TRBJ2-1; no clear D gene. The V end was cut by 4 bases, the J end by 9 bases, with 7 bases between. This CDR3 has 11 amino acids. Germline V gives CDR1 SNHLY, CDR2 FYNNEI. This chain's CDR3 is CASSATVEQFF. CDR3 nucleotide sequence: TGTGCCAGCAGTGCAACTGTTGAGCAGTTCTTC.

This clonotype was picked up a small number of times. This chain joins TRBV27 and TRBJ1-3; 7 bases agree with TRBD1. The V gene's germline CDR1 is MNHEY and CDR2 SMNVEV (reference sequence). The CDR3 is 15 residues long. The V and J ends lost 2 bases and 4 bases, in that order; junction bases with no gene match: 5. The CDR3 spells CASSLRGQIGNTIYF. CDR3 in DNA: TGTGCCAGCAGTTTAAGGGGGCAGATCGGAAACACCATATATTTT.

This clonotype was seen a few times. The chain employs TRBV20-1 and TRBJ2-5; D may match TRBD1 or TRBD2 (6 bases each). V was cut by 5 bases and J by 6 bases, with 16 bases left in between. This CDR3 is 13 amino acids long. Germline V gives CDR1 DFQATT, CDR2 SNEGSKA (reference sequence). The CDR3: CSAGDTSRQTQYF. As DNA, the CDR3 is TGCAGTGCTGGGGACACTAGCCGACAGACCCAGTACTTC.

The J gene is TRBJ2-1, the V gene TRBV27; the match to TRBD1 covers 9 bases. V was pared by 5 bases and J by 7 bases, with 6 bases of the junction left unmatched. Germline V lookup: CDR1 MNHEY, CDR2 SMNVEV (reference sequence). The CDR3 runs 14 residues. CDR3 bases: TGTGCCAGCAGTATACAGGGGGCTGGGAATGAGCAGTTCTTC. Its protein product is CASSIQGAGNEQFF.

This clonotype was observed a few times. This chain uses TRBV13 with TRBJ2-7, with D possibly matching TRBD1 (6 bases). The CDR3 is 13 amino acids. Trimming left V 5 bases short and J 5 bases short, with 13 bases between. Germline lookup yields CDR1 PRHDT and CDR2 FYEKMQ (reference sequence). CDR3 coding DNA: TGTGCCAGCAGCATAGACAGGAGCCACGAGCAGTACTTC. Encoded protein: CASSIDRSHEQYF.

The chain combines TRBV11-3 with TRBJ1-4; TRBD1 agrees at 7 bases. The J segment lost 4 bases and the V segment lost 3 bases, leaving 5 bases of the junction unmatched. The germline V gene has CDR1 SGHNT and CDR2 YENEEA. The CDR3 consists of 15 residues. The CDR3 DNA sequence: TGTGCCAGCAGCTTCTGGGGGGACAGTAATGAAAAACTGTTTTTT. It codes for CASSFWGDSNEKLFF.

The rearrangement links TRBV28 to TRBJ1-5; TRBD1 might be the D (6 bases). V lost 2 bases, J lost 2 bases, and 7 bases lay in between. In germline, CDR1 is MDHEN, CDR2 SYDVKM. The CDR3 has 14 residues. The CDR3 region has the DNA TGTGCCAGCAGTTTAAGGGGGGGCAATCAGCCCCAGCATTTT. Translating it yields CASSLRGGNQPQHF. Complete variable domain (other parts from reference TRBV28 and TRBJ1-5): DVKVTQSSRYLVKRTGEKVFLECVQDMDHENMFWYRQDPGLGLRLIYFSYDVKMKEKGDIPEGYSVSREKKERFSLILESASTNQTSMYLCASSLRGGNQPQHFGDGTRLSIL.

The CDR3 DNA reads TGTGCCAGCAGAACAGGGACCGAGCAGTACTTC. Its protein is CASRTGTEQYF. This chain uses TRBV11-2 with TRBJ2-7; a possible D gene is TRBD1 (6 bases). CDR1 is SGHAT, CDR2 FQNNGV, per germline. There are 11 residues in the CDR3. Trimming removed 6 bases from V and 6 bases from J, with 9 bases in between.

The sample holds one count of this clonotype. V gene TRBV12-3 or TRBV12-4 combines with J gene TRBJ2-7; D gene uncertain. The CDR3 length is 14 residues. Trimming cost V 0 bases and J 2 bases, with 8 bases left between them. CDR3 DNA sequence: TGTGCCAGCAGTTTAGCCTCAGAGGCCTACGAGCAGTACTTC. Protein product: CASSLASEAYEQYF.

Only one count was recorded for this clonotype. The conserved phenylalanine or tryptophan normally closing the CDR3 is absent here, so this likely arose from a read error. This sequence joins TRBV11-3 and TRBJ2-3; possible D gene TRBD1, 7 bases. Per germline, CDR1 SGHNT and CDR2 YENEEA. Trimming pared 5 bases from V and 2 bases from J, leaving 14 bases between. The CDR3 length is 15 residues. The CDR3 region has the DNA TGTGCCAGCAGCGCGGGACAGACCCTCACAGATACGCAGTATCTT. Translation gives CASSAGQTLTDTQYL.

The chain links TRBV11-2 to TRBJ2-5, with D perhaps being TRBD1 or TRBD2 (5 bases each). Between the trimmed V and J ends, which lost 5 bases and 5 bases, there was a span of 12 bases. This CDR3 has 13 residues. CDR1 and CDR2 (germline): SGHAT, FQNNGV. This CDR3 reads CASSRGAKETQYF. The CDR3 nucleotides read TGTGCCAGCAGCCGAGGGGCCAAGGAGACCCAGTACTTC.

This clonotype was detected a few times. This chain joins TRBV4-1 and TRBJ2-1; TRBD2 matches 13 bases. Losses at the gene ends were 4 bases for V and 7 bases for J; bases not matched to a gene: 4. CDR1 MGHRA and CDR2 YSYEKL come from the germline V gene. The CDR3 spans 15 residues. CDR3 coding DNA: TGCGCCAGCAGCCCGGGACTAGCGGGGTGGAATGAGCAGTTCTTC. It is translated as CASSPGLAGWNEQFF.

In this sample, this clonotype turned up a few times. This chain links TRBV29-1 with TRBJ2-1; TRBD1 matches 8 bases. Germline V gene lookup returns CDR1 SQVTM and CDR2 ANQGSEA. V dropped 8 bases and J dropped 5; count of bases not matched to a gene: 20. This CDR3 has 17 amino acids. In nucleotides, the CDR3 is TGCAGCTCCGGGTATTCCGGGACAGGTCCGCAAGACAATGAGCAGTTCTTC. It encodes CSSGYSGTGPQDNEQFF.

V gene TRBV4-2 combines with J gene TRBJ1-3; D call uncertain. Germline CDR1 reads LGHNA; CDR2 reads YNFKEQ. The CDR3 has 15 amino acids. The V end was cut by 0 bases, the J end by 0 bases, with 6 bases between. CDR3 sequence reads: CASSQERPSGNTIYF. The CDR3 coding sequence is TGTGCCAGCAGCCAAGAAAGGCCCTCTGGAAACACCATATATTTT.

V gene TRBV11-2 combines with J gene TRBJ1-1; maybe TRBD1 (6 bases). The germline CDR1 and CDR2 sequences are SGHAT and FQNNGV. V lost 1 base to trimming and J lost 2 bases, with 8 bases between them. The CDR3 totals 14 residues. CDR3 sequence (DNA): TGTGCCAGCAGCTTAGGGGACACCAACACTGAAGCTTTCTTT. This gives the protein CASSLGDTNTEAFF. The complete variable domain, with remaining parts taken from reference TRBV11-2 and TRBJ1-1, reads EAGVAQSPRYKIIEKRQSVAFWCNPISGHATLYWYQQILGQGPKLLIQFQNNGVVDDSQLPKDRFSAERLKGVDSTLKIQPAKLEDSAVYLCASSLGDTNTEAFFGQGTRLTVV.

V and J are TRBV30 and TRBJ1-2; D unclear. From germline, CDR1 is GTSNPN and CDR2 SVGIG (reference sequence). The CDR3 has 13 residues. The germline V and J ends were trimmed by 7 bases and 2 bases, with 14 bases remaining between them. The CDR3 region is CASRPGPNYGYTF. CDR3 nucleotide sequence: TGTGCCTCACGCCCTGGTCCCAACTATGGCTACACCTTC.

This chain joins TRBV12-3 or TRBV12-4 and TRBJ2-3; no clear D. V shed 6 bases and J shed 0 bases, with 13 bases lying between them. The CDR3 has 15 residues. CDR3 bases: TGTGCCAGCAGGTGGTACGGCGGAAGCACAGATACGCAGTATTTT. Amino acid sequence: CASRWYGGSTDTQYF.

J is TRBJ2-1 and V is TRBV4-2; D is uncertain. V lost 0 bases and J lost 10, with 16 bases in between. In germline, CDR1 is LGHNA, CDR2 YNFKEQ. This CDR3 is 15 amino acids long. The CDR3 protein is CASSQELGRFEEQFF. CDR3 nucleotides: TGTGCCAGCAGCCAAGAATTAGGCAGGTTCGAAGAGCAGTTCTTC.

The chain couples TRBV11-2 to TRBJ2-7; the D gene is possibly TRBD1 (5 bases). Germline V gene sequence: CDR1 SGHAT, CDR2 FQNNGV. The CDR3 runs to 13 residues. With 4 bases removed from V and 4 bases from J, the gap between germline ends came to 11 bases. In nucleotides, the CDR3 is TGTGCCAGCAGCTCCGTACAGGTTTACGAGCAGTACTTC. Translating gives CASSSVQVYEQYF.

CDR3 sequence reads: CASSEDPVKYF. In DNA form, the CDR3 reads TGTGCCAGCAGTGAAGACCCGGTAAAGTACTTC. The rearrangement uses TRBV6-1 and TRBJ2-5; D is unclear. This CDR3 has 11 amino acids. V was cut by 1 base and J by 12 bases, with 9 bases left in between. Germline CDR1 reads MNHNS; CDR2 reads SASEGT.

The rearrangement uses TRBV11-1 and TRBJ2-1; the match to TRBD2 covers 12 bases. The ends lost 5 bases at V and 9 bases at J; junction bases unmatched: 5. The CDR3 extends over 14 amino acids. Germline CDR1 SGHAT, CDR2 FQDESV (reference sequence). In DNA form, the CDR3 reads TGTGCCAGCAGCACCGGACTAGCGGGGCCTGAGCAGTTCTTC. Translation gives CASSTGLAGPEQFF.

This clonotype was found a few times. The CDR3 spells CASLQAGYGYTF. The CDR3 DNA is TGTGCCAGTTTACAAGCAGGGTATGGCTACACCTTC. J is TRBJ1-2 and V is TRBV11-2; a possible D gene is TRBD1 (5 bases). CDR3 size: 12 residues. Germline CDR1 is SGHAT and CDR2 is FQNNGV. Trimming left V 9 bases short and J 5 bases short, with 13 bases between.

There are a few counts of this clonotype. The V and J genes are TRBV10-3 and TRBJ2-1; D uncertain. The V gene lost 6 bases and the J gene lost 3 bases, with 12 bases spanning the gap. CDR1 ENHRY and CDR2 SYGVKD come from the germline V gene. This CDR3 contains 14 residues. CDR3 region: CAIRSPDLYNEQFF. Written as DNA, the CDR3 is TGTGCCATCAGATCCCCGGACCTCTACAATGAGCAGTTCTTC.

As for this clonotype: A read error may explain this, as a much larger clone is one base away. The rearrangement links TRBV11-3 to TRBJ2-1, with D uncertain. This CDR3 is 14 amino acids long. Germline CDR1 SGHNT, CDR2 YENEEA. The CDR3 is CARSLGPSYNEQFF. The CDR3 DNA sequence: TGTGCCCGCAGCTTAGGACCTTCCTACAATGAGCAGTTCTTC.

J is TRBJ2-3 and V is TRBV7-9; TRBD1 might be the D (5 bases). The V gene lost 5 bases and the J gene lost 5 bases, with 14 bases spanning the gap. Germline V lookup: CDR1 SEHNR, CDR2 FQNEAQ (reference sequence). This CDR3 contains 14 residues. The CDR3 nucleotides are TGTGCCAGCAGCGTTCAGGGTTTCGGAGATACGCAGTATTTT. This sequence encodes CASSVQGFGDTQYF.

The rearrangement joins TRBV12-3 or TRBV12-4 to TRBJ2-7, with 8 bases fitting TRBD1. V was clipped by 6 bases and J by 3 bases; unmatched bases: 16. The CDR3 runs 17 residues. For the CDR3, the DNA is TGTGCCAGCAGCCTTAAAAAATTGGGACAGGAGAGCTACGAGCAGTACTTC. Translation gives CASSLKKLGQESYEQYF.

The chain is built from TRBV4-2 and TRBJ1-6, with 9 bases aligning to TRBD1. From germline, CDR1 is LGHNA and CDR2 YNFKEQ. The V segment lost 0 bases and the J segment 5 bases; nucleotides outside the gene matches: 8. This CDR3 is 18 amino acids long. The CDR3 nucleotides are TGTGCCAGCAGCCAAGATGGACGGGACAGGGAGGATAATTCACCCCTCCACTTT. Its protein is CASSQDGRDREDNSPLHF.

This clonotype was detected a few times. The gene calls are TRBV5-6 and TRBJ2-1; 7 bases fit TRBD2. CDR3 length equals 17 residues. Germline loops: CDR1 SGHDT, CDR2 YYEEEE. V shed 1 base and J 0 bases; nucleotides not matched to a gene: 7. The CDR3 loop is CASSLWAGGSSYNEQFF. The CDR3 DNA follows: TGTGCCAGCAGCTTGTGGGCGGGCGGGAGCTCCTACAATGAGCAGTTCTTC. The whole variable domain, remainder taken from reference TRBV5-6 and TRBJ2-1, is DAGVTQSPTHLIKTRGQQVTLRCSPKSGHDTVSWYQQALGQGPQFIFQYYEEEERQRGNFPDRFSGHQFPNYSSELNVNALLLGDSALYLCASSLWAGGSSYNEQFFGPGTRLTVL.